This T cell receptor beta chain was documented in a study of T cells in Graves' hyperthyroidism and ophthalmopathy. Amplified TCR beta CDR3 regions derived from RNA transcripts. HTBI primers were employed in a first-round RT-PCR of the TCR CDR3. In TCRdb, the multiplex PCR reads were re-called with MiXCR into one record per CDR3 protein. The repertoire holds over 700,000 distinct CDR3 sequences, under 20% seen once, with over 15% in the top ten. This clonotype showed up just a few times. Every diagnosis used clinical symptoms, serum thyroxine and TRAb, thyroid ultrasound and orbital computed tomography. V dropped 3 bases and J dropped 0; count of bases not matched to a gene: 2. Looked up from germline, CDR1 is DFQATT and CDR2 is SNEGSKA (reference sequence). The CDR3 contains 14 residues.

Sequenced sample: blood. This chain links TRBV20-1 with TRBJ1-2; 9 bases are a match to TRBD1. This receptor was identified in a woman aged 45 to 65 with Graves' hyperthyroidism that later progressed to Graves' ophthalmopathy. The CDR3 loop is CSARGDRANYGYTF. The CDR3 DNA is TGCAGTGCTAGGGGGGACAGGGCTAACTATGGCTACACCTTC.